The next 22 T cell receptor beta chains were all read from a single sample in a study of T cell responses to AZD1222 COVID-19 vaccine. Profiling relied on immunoSEQ multiplex PCR, and the TCRdb table lists in-frame clones only, not all of them. The sample lists approximately 130,000 clones, about 85% occurring once. Specimen: peripheral blood, collected 28 days after the second AZD1222 dose. The receptors here all came from an adult who received the AZD1222 COVID-19 vaccine.

The chain couples TRBV5-1 to TRBJ1-1; the D is unclear. The germline V and J ends were trimmed by 2 bases and 9 bases, with 14 bases remaining between them. Looked up from germline, CDR1 is SGHRS and CDR2 is YFSETQ. The CDR3 sequence is 13 residues long. The CDR3 bases are TGCGCCAGCAGCTTCAAACAAGGGAGTCAAGCTTTCTTT. Protein sequence: CASSFKQGSQAFF. The full variable domain, completed using reference TRBV5-1 and TRBJ1-1, is KAGVTQTPRYLIKTRGQQVTLSCSPISGHRSVSWYQQTPGQGLQFLFEYFSETQRNKGNFPGRFSGRQFSNSRSEMNVSTLELGDSALYLCASSFKQGSQAFFGQGTRLTVV.

This clone was seen once. This chain joins TRBV19 and TRBJ1-4, with a tentative D call TRBD1 (6 bases). CDR1 and CDR2 (germline): LNHDA, SQIVND (reference sequence). Between the trimmed V and J ends, which lost 5 bases and 3 bases, there was a span of 13 bases. The CDR3 extends over 15 amino acids. The CDR3 here is CASSYSGAPNEKLFF. CDR3 sequence (DNA): TGTGCCAGTAGTTACTCAGGGGCACCTAATGAAAAACTGTTTTTT. The full variable domain, in which reference TRBV19 and TRBJ1-4 provide the parts outside the CDR3, is DGGITQSPKYLFRKEGQNVTLSCEQNLNHDAMYWYRQDPGQGLRLIYYSQIVNDFQKGDIAEGYSVSREKKESFPLTVTSAQKNPTAFYLCASSYSGAPNEKLFFGSGTQLSVL.

The rearrangement joins TRBV6-6 to TRBJ1-2, with 8 bases matching TRBD1. This CDR3 region has 16 residues. With V trimmed by 3 bases and J by 8 bases, 14 bases remained unmatched. Germline CDR1 reads MNHNY; CDR2 reads SVGAGI (reference sequence). The CDR3 is CASSYPPVTGAEGYTF. In DNA, the CDR3 is TGTGCCAGCAGTTATCCTCCGGTGACAGGGGCAGAGGGCTACACCTTC.

This chain joins TRBV20-1 and TRBJ2-1; no definite D call. V lost 3 bases and J 7 bases, leaving 13 bases between the germline ends. The CDR3 runs to 13 residues. Germline lookup yields CDR1 DFQATT and CDR2 SNEGSKA (reference sequence). CDR3 region: CSASRTVVNEQFF. In DNA form, the CDR3 reads TGCAGTGCTAGTAGGACCGTCGTGAATGAGCAGTTCTTC.

The V gene is TRBV5-5, the J gene TRBJ1-6; TRBD1 is a possible D gene (5 bases). The germline V gene encodes CDR1 SGHKS and CDR2 YYEKEE (reference sequence). CDR3 length: 15 amino acids. V was trimmed by 2 bases and J by 9 bases, leaving 15 bases between them. CDR3 nucleotides: TGTGCCAGCAGCTTAGGGACTTCGGGTATTTCACCCCTCCACTTT. Translating it yields CASSLGTSGISPLHF. Looking up the rest from reference TRBV5-5 and TRBJ1-6 gives the full variable domain: DAGVTQSPTHLIKTRGQQVTLRCSPISGHKSVSWYQQVLGQGPQFIFQYYEKEERGRGNFPDRFSARQFPNYSSELNVNALLLGDSALYLCASSLGTSGISPLHFGNGTRLTVT.

The rearrangement joins TRBV21-1 to TRBJ1-5; TRBD1, the table's D call, lacks a check against the DNA. TRBV21-1 is recorded as a pseudogene. The CDR3 spans 17 residues. This chain's CDR3 is CASTPEHTGIGNQPQHF. CDR3 DNA sequence: TGTGCCAGCACTCCGGAGCATACAGGGATCGGCAATCAGCCCCAGCATTTT.

The V and J genes are TRBV7-9 and TRBJ2-2; no clear D gene. This CDR3 contains 15 residues. From germline, CDR1 is SEHNR and CDR2 FQNEAQ (reference sequence). V gave up 5 bases and J gave up 2 bases, with 12 bases separating them. The CDR3 nucleotides read TGTGCCAGCAGCCTAGATTGGGGTAACACCGGGGAGCTGTTTTTT. As protein: CASSLDWGNTGELFF.

The rearrangement uses TRBV20-1 and TRBJ1-5; D unclear. Trimming pared 3 bases from V and 1 base from J, leaving 7 bases between. Germline V gene lookup returns CDR1 DFQATT and CDR2 SNEGSKA (reference sequence). CDR3 length: 13 residues. The CDR3 spells CSASEGSNQPQHF. Written as DNA, the CDR3 is TGCAGTGCTAGTGAGGGCAGCAATCAGCCCCAGCATTTT.

In its sample, this clone was seen once. The genes are TRBV9 and TRBJ2-2, with D possibly TRBD1 on 7 matching bases. Germline lookup yields CDR1 SGDLS and CDR2 YYNGEE. This CDR3 region has 16 residues. V gave up 0 bases and J gave up 6 bases, with 15 bases separating them. The CDR3 DNA is TGTGCCAGCAGCGTAGTAGGAGGGACAGTCCCCGGGGAGCTGTTTTTT. Protein product: CASSVVGGTVPGELFF.

The chain is built from TRBV28 and TRBJ1-1, with TRBD1 identical over 8 bases. From germline, CDR1 is MDHEN and CDR2 SYDVKM. This CDR3 has 14 residues. V trimming: 7 bases; J trimming: 5 bases; junction bases outside the gene matches: 9. The CDR3 is CASTRDRGGTEAFF. In DNA, the CDR3 is TGTGCCAGCACTAGAGACAGGGGAGGGACTGAAGCTTTCTTT.

The chain joins TRBV10-3 to TRBJ2-3; TRBD2 agrees at 14 bases. J was trimmed by 4 bases and V by 4 bases; bases with no gene match: 13. The length of the CDR3 is 19 residues. Germline values: CDR1 ENHRY, CDR2 SYGVKD. The DNA of the CDR3 is TGTGCCATCAGTGTCCCCGGGACTAGCGGGGGATCGGGCGCAGATACGCAGTATTTT. It is translated as CAISVPGTSGGSGADTQYF.

Notes on this clone: Mismatch with germline at one junction end may stem from a read error. The chain links TRBV7-7 to TRBJ2-1; 7 bases are shared with TRBD1. This CDR3 spans 15 amino acids. In germline, CDR1 is SSHAT, CDR2 FNYEAQ (reference sequence). The DNA of the CDR3 is TGTGCTAGCAGCCCAAAGACAGGGTCACTCAATGAGCAGTTCTTC. It codes for CASSPKTGSLNEQFF.

In its sample, this clone was seen once. The rearrangement joins TRBV25-1 to TRBJ1-4; D gene unclear. CDR3 length: 14 amino acids. Trimming pared 2 bases from V and 4 bases from J, leaving 8 bases between. Germline values: CDR1 MGHDK, CDR2 SYGVNS. CDR3 nucleotides: TGTGCCAGCAGTGAAAATGGCCTTAATGAAAAACTGTTTTTT. This sequence encodes CASSENGLNEKLFF.

A single count supports this clone. The chain carries TRBV6-6 and TRBJ1-6; D unclear. V lost 0 bases to trimming and J lost 6 bases, with 9 bases between them. Per germline, CDR1 MNHNY and CDR2 SVGAGI (reference sequence). The CDR3 is made up of 15 amino acids. For the CDR3, the DNA is TGTGCCAGCAGTTACTCGGGCGCAGCTAATTCACCCCTCCACTTT. It encodes CASSYSGAANSPLHF.

The rearrangement joins TRBV3-1 (or the pseudogene TRBV3-2) to TRBJ1-2; D is perhaps TRBD1 (5 bases). The ends were cut back, 0 bases at V and 3 bases at J, with 11 bases in the middle. Germline loops: CDR1 LGHDT, CDR2 YNNKEL (reference sequence). The CDR3 spans 15 residues. CDR3 in DNA: TGTGCCAGCAGCCAAGAAGTAAGGGGATACTATGGCTACACCTTC. As protein: CASSQEVRGYYGYTF.

Concerning this clone: The germline gene is not matched at one end of the junction; a read error may be the cause. The chain carries TRBV7-7 and TRBJ2-2, with 9 positions matching TRBD2. Germline CDR1 reads SSHAT; CDR2 reads FNYEAQ (reference sequence). This CDR3 has 16 residues. The CDR3 loop is CASSPWRGGQTGELFF. The CDR3 nucleotides are TGTGCTAGCAGTCCTTGGCGGGGGGGCCAGACCGGGGAGCTGTTTTTT.

This chain links TRBV2 with TRBJ2-7, with D tentatively TRBD1 or TRBD2 (5 bases each). Germline V CDR1 and CDR2: SNHLY, FYNNEI. Trimming took 8 bases from V and 6 from J, leaving 17 bases between them. The CDR3 is 13 amino acids. CDR3 region: CASGAFARGEQYF. DNA of the CDR3: TGTGCCAGCGGGGCGTTCGCCCGGGGCGAGCAGTACTTC. The full variable domain, completed using reference TRBV2 and TRBJ2-7, is EPEVTQTPSHQVTQMGQEVILRCVPISNHLYFYWYRQILGQKVEFLVSFYNNEISEKSEIFDDQFSVERPDGSNFTLKIRSTKLEDSAMYFCASGAFARGEQYFGPGTRLTVT.

The CDR3: CASSPGFRAWGPLHF. The CDR3 DNA is TGTGCCAGCAGCCCAGGATTTAGGGCTTGGGGACCCCTCCACTTT. The chain couples TRBV11-2 to TRBJ1-6, with D uncertain. V was clipped by 5 bases and J by 12 bases, with 20 bases between them. CDR1 is SGHAT and CDR2 is FQNNGV in the germline V gene. The CDR3 is made up of 15 amino acids.

The chain carries TRBV3-1 (or the pseudogene TRBV3-2) and TRBJ1-1; D ambiguous. V lost 4 bases to trimming and J lost 5 bases, with 23 bases between them. Germline V gene sequence: CDR1 LGHDT, CDR2 YNNKEL (reference sequence). This CDR3 spans 17 amino acids. CDR3 DNA: TGTGCCAGCAGCCCCCCCTCGGGGTTGAGGGTGGGTACTGAAGCTTTCTTT. This sequence encodes CASSPPSGLRVGTEAFF.

This clone appeared a single time. The chain carries TRBV7-6 and TRBJ1-2, with 7 nucleotides matching TRBD1. The CDR3 is 15 residues long. Per germline, CDR1 SGHVS and CDR2 FNYEAQ. The V and J ends lost 5 bases and 1 base, in that order; junction bases with no gene match: 7. The CDR3 DNA follows: TGTGCCAGCAGCCTCATGACAGGGAATAACTATGGCTACACCTTC. Its protein product is CASSLMTGNNYGYTF.

This sequence joins TRBV2 and TRBJ2-1; TRBD2 aligns across 9 bases. With V trimmed by 8 bases and J by 8 bases, 10 bases remained unmatched. In germline, CDR1 is SNHLY, CDR2 FYNNEI. CDR3 length equals 14 residues. CDR3 amino acids: CASSRGGGAYEQFF. The CDR3, as DNA: TGTGCCAGCTCGCGGGGCGGGGGGGCATATGAGCAGTTCTTC.

This clone showed up just once. The chain employs TRBV7-9 and TRBJ1-4, with 9 bases lining up with TRBD1. Germline CDR1 is SEHNR and CDR2 is FQNEAQ (reference sequence). V lost 6 bases, J lost 7 bases, and 6 bases stayed unmatched. The length of the CDR3 is 14 residues. Here the CDR3 DNA reads TGTGCCAGCAGTTACGGACAGGGGAGTGAAAAACTGTTTTTT. It specifies CASSYGQGSEKLFF. The full variable domain, rest sourced from reference TRBV7-9 and TRBJ1-4, is DTGVSQNPRHKITKRGQNVTFRCDPISEHNRLYWYRQTLGQGPEFLTYFQNEAQLEKSRLLSDRFSAERPKGSFSTLEIQRTEQGDSAMYLCASSYGQGSEKLFFGSGTQLSVL.